The T cell receptor beta chain described here comes from a study of monozygotic twins with inflammatory bowel disease. Study-wide results and limits: On the inverse Simpson index, IBD patients scored lower for TCRbeta diversity than healthy co-twins. Relative clonotype sharing with others was diminished in IBD patients versus healthy twins, particularly with disease activity.

About this clonotype: Its antigen is still unknown.

The CDR3 spans 16 residues. CDR1 is SNHLY, CDR2 FYNNEI, per germline. TCRdb derives one entry per CDR3 protein from the 5' RACE reads, leaving out DNA. Its table lists 310,000 or so distinct CDR3 sequences. This chain joins TRBV2 and TRBJ2-6; TCRdb's D call of TRBD2 is untestable without DNA. The sample was blood. This clonotype was obtained from a human donor with ulcerative colitis or Crohn's disease, or a healthy co-twin of an affected twin (not recorded which). CDR3: CASSSGLTSGANVLTF.